A single sample gave rise to the 24 T cell receptor beta chains below, sequenced in a study of blood T cells in healthy people across ages (dated by TCRdb to between 2014 and 2016). The protocol used for the library was 5' RACE. Sequenced using an Illumina HiSeq 2500. A second PCR of roughly 7 to 12 cycles was performed with a sample-barcoded 5' primer and a J-beta primer mix. The public reads were quality trimmed at Q25 with fastp and then assembled into clones with MiXCR by TCRdb, keeping productive beta chains. Identical CDR3 protein sequences are pooled into one entry, listed with their most common genes and DNA. This sample gives about 1.7 million distinct CDR3 sequences in total; roughly 28% of them show up just once. Of the sample, 7% to 9% is held by the ten largest clones. Sequenced input: blood. These TCRs come from a woman aged 30 to 39 in good health.

Many counts were recorded for this clonotype. V usage is TRBV12-3 or TRBV12-4 and J usage is TRBJ1-5, with D unclear. Trimming took 2 bases from V and 1 from J, leaving 9 bases between them. The CDR3 spans 15 residues. The CDR3 spells CASSLRGPSNQPQHF. In nucleotides, the CDR3 is TGTGCCAGCAGTTTAAGAGGACCGAGCAATCAGCCCCAGCATTTT.

V is TRBV7-2 and J is TRBJ1-5; 9 nucleotides line up with TRBD1. This CDR3 is 15 amino acids long. V was pared by 4 bases and J by 7 bases, with 8 bases of the junction left unmatched. In germline, CDR1 is SGHTA, CDR2 FQGNSA. The CDR3 DNA follows: TGTGCCAGCAGCTGGGAACAGGGGGCTGGGCAGCCCCAGCATTTT. Protein product: CASSWEQGAGQPQHF.

The rearrangement links TRBV7-8 to TRBJ2-7; TRBD1 agrees at 8 bases. The V and J ends lost 5 bases and 3 bases, in that order; junction bases with no gene match: 9. The CDR3 is 15 residues long. CDR1 is SGHVS and CDR2 is FQNEAQ in the germline V gene. The CDR3 here is CASSTTKDRVYEQYF. The CDR3 DNA is TGTGCCAGCAGCACAACCAAGGACAGGGTCTACGAGCAGTACTTC.

This clonotype has just a few counts. This rearrangement joins TRBV5-5 to TRBJ2-1; D call uncertain. Between the trimmed V and J ends, which lost 0 bases and 8 bases, there was a span of 18 bases. The CDR3 has 16 residues. Germline CDR1 is SGHKS and CDR2 is YYEKEE (reference sequence). The CDR3 is CASSLAVNPRFDEQFF. The CDR3, as DNA: TGTGCCAGCAGCTTGGCGGTCAACCCGCGATTTGATGAGCAGTTCTTC.

This clonotype was picked up many times. V and J are TRBV29-1 and TRBJ2-7; 12 nucleotides align to TRBD2. The junction had 14 bases not matched to a gene; V was cut back by 7 bases and J by 4 bases. The CDR3 consists of 16 residues. Germline V gene lookup returns CDR1 SQVTM and CDR2 ANQGSEA. The CDR3 DNA sequence: TGCAGCGCCGGAGGGGGGCTAGCGGGAGGGATTTACGAGCAGTACTTC. It translates to CSAGGGLAGGIYEQYF.

This chain joins TRBV21-1 and TRBJ1-5; the table's TRBD1 call for D was not verified on the DNA. TRBV21-1 is a known pseudogene. The CDR3 runs to 14 residues. Here the CDR3 reads CASSPLIGFQPQHF. The CDR3 nucleotides are TGTGCCAGCAGCCCCCTGATCGGTTTTCAGCCCCAGCATTTT.

This clonotype was recorded only once. The junction differs from germline at one of its ends, possibly a read error. This chain connects TRBV28 to TRBJ2-2; 10 nucleotides align to TRBD1. This CDR3 is 16 amino acids long. Germline lookup yields CDR1 MDHEN and CDR2 SYDVKM. The CDR3 reads CANRSPGQGYGGEPFF. The CDR3 DNA is TGTGCCAACAGATCTCCGGGACAGGGGTATGGCGGGGAGCCGTTTTTT.

The V and J genes are TRBV30 and TRBJ2-7, with D tentatively TRBD1 (5 bases). The CDR3 consists of 14 residues. Germline values: CDR1 GTSNPN, CDR2 SVGIG (reference sequence). V was cut by 0 bases and J by 3 bases, with 12 bases left in between. The CDR3 reads CAWSVGQGLYEQYF. The CDR3 coding sequence is TGTGCCTGGAGTGTAGGCCAGGGTCTCTACGAGCAGTACTTC.

This chain joins TRBV4-3 and TRBJ2-1; maybe TRBD1 (5 bases). The CDR3 contains 14 residues. Per germline, CDR1 LGHNA and CDR2 YSLEER. With 4 bases removed from V and 8 bases from J, the gap between germline ends came to 15 bases. The CDR3 protein is CASSRSGLGDEQFF. In DNA, the CDR3 is TGCGCCAGCAGCCGATCAGGGCTAGGGGATGAGCAGTTCTTC.

This clonotype has a count of ten or more. The chain couples TRBV2 to TRBJ2-7; D possibly corresponds to TRBD2 (5 bases). V lost 6 bases and J lost 1, with 13 bases in between. The CDR3 has 14 amino acids. Per the germline V gene, CDR1 is SNHLY and CDR2 is FYNNEI. The CDR3 bases are TGTGCCAGCAGAGGACTCGCAAATTCCTACGAGCAGTACTTC. Translation gives CASRGLANSYEQYF. Using reference TRBV2 and TRBJ2-7 for the parts outside the CDR3, the full variable domain is EPEVTQTPSHQVTQMGQEVILRCVPISNHLYFYWYRQILGQKVEFLVSFYNNEISEKSEIFDDQFSVERPDGSNFTLKIRSTKLEDSAMYFCASRGLANSYEQYFGPGTRLTVT.

The chain recombines TRBV5-1 with TRBJ2-3, with 9 bases fitting TRBD2. V gave up 2 bases and J gave up 2 bases; unmatched junction bases: 6. The germline V gene encodes CDR1 SGHRS and CDR2 YFSETQ. The CDR3 runs 16 residues. CDR3 sequence: CASSLQAGGLTDTQYF. The CDR3 bases are TGCGCCAGCAGCTTACAAGCGGGGGGCCTCACAGATACGCAGTATTTT.

At least ten counts were recorded for this clonotype. The V gene is TRBV12-3 or TRBV12-4, the J gene TRBJ2-7, with D uncertain. This CDR3 has 14 residues. The germline V and J ends were trimmed by 0 bases and 2 bases, with 8 bases remaining between them. Here the CDR3 DNA reads TGTGCCAGCAGTTTAGCTGGGATAGCCTACGAGCAGTACTTC. Translation: CASSLAGIAYEQYF.

About this clonotype: This may come from a read error, since a much larger clone is one base off. J is TRBJ2-5 and V is TRBV9; no firm D call. CDR1 is SGDLS and CDR2 is YYNGEE in the germline V gene. V dropped 3 bases and J dropped 9 bases, with 18 bases sitting between them. CDR3 length: 14 amino acids. CDR3 residues: CASSGDSETRPQYF. The CDR3, as DNA: TGTGCCAGCAGCGGAGATTCGGAAACGCGACCCCAGTACTTC.

This clonotype was picked up a small number of times. The rearrangement uses TRBV20-1 and TRBJ2-1; 9 bases align to TRBD2. In germline, CDR1 is DFQATT, CDR2 SNEGSKA (reference sequence). CDR3 length: 15 amino acids. V lost 6 bases and J lost 4; bases outside the gene matches: 10. The CDR3 sequence is CSAPLGRGGYNEQFF. The CDR3, as DNA: TGCAGTGCACCCCTGGGGCGGGGGGGTTACAATGAGCAGTTCTTC.

Note on this clonotype: The junction shows a germline mismatch at one end, possibly a read error. The gene calls are TRBV15 and TRBJ2-3; no definite D call. The germline V gene encodes CDR1 LNHNV and CDR2 YYDKDF (reference sequence). This CDR3 has 13 amino acids. Here the CDR3 reads CAPSRAGTDTQYF. The CDR3, as DNA: TGTGCCCCCAGCAGAGCAGGCACAGATACGCAGTATTTT.

This clonotype has only a few counts. The CDR3 DNA sequence: TGTGCCAGCACCAGCTCCGGGTACAATGAGCAGTTCTTC. Translated: CASTSSGYNEQFF. The chain couples TRBV12-3 or TRBV12-4 to TRBJ2-1, with D unresolved. CDR3 length: 13 amino acids. Deletions cut 7 bases from V and 4 bases from J, with 11 bases between.

The chain recombines TRBV7-2 with TRBJ2-3; 10 bases map to TRBD2. This CDR3 has 17 residues. With 0 bases clipped from V and 2 bases from J, the junction kept 5 bases outside the gene matches. Germline V gene lookup returns CDR1 SGHTA and CDR2 FQGNSA. The CDR3 DNA reads as TGTGCCAGCAGCTTAGCCCCGCTAGCGGGAGTCACAGATACGCAGTATTTT. The encoded protein is CASSLAPLAGVTDTQYF.

This clonotype was counted a few times. The V gene is TRBV2, the J gene TRBJ2-1; 7 nucleotides align to TRBD2. Germline trimming cut 7 bases from V and 4 bases from J; bases unmatched to any gene: 7. Germline V CDR1 and CDR2: SNHLY, FYNNEI. This CDR3 has 14 residues. As DNA, the CDR3 is TGTGCCAGCACCTACGGGGGGTTTTACAATGAGCAGTTCTTC. This codes for CASTYGGFYNEQFF. The variable domain in full, completed from reference TRBV2 and TRBJ2-1, reads EPEVTQTPSHQVTQMGQEVILRCVPISNHLYFYWYRQILGQKVEFLVSFYNNEISEKSEIFDDQFSVERPDGSNFTLKIRSTKLEDSAMYFCASTYGGFYNEQFFGPGTRLTVL.

The V gene is TRBV5-1, the J gene TRBJ2-1; 9 nucleotides match TRBD2. The CDR3 sequence is 17 residues long. Trimming took 4 bases from V and 2 from J; bases not matched to a gene: 10. Germline CDR1 is SGHRS and CDR2 is YFSETQ. CDR3 sequence (DNA): TGCGCCAGCAGCCACGGGGGTGGCGGGAGGGCCTACAATGAGCAGTTCTTC. Amino acid sequence: CASSHGGGGRAYNEQFF.

This clonotype has just a few counts. The chain recombines TRBV14 with TRBJ2-6; 8 bases line up with TRBD1. The CDR3 totals 16 residues. The V gene's germline CDR1 is SGHDN and CDR2 FVKESK. Germline trimming cut 1 base from V and 4 bases from J; bases unmatched to any gene: 3. CDR3 region: CASSQGTGSGANVLTF. CDR3 sequence (DNA): TGTGCCAGCAGCCAAGGGACAGGGTCGGGGGCCAACGTCCTGACTTTC.

This clonotype was seen many times. V and J are TRBV28 and TRBJ2-7; D is unclear. The V end lost 5 bases, the J end lost 9 bases, and 8 bases lay between the germline ends. This CDR3 is built from 10 residues. CDR1 and CDR2 (germline): MDHEN, SYDVKM. The CDR3 loop reads CASSALVQYF. The CDR3 DNA sequence: TGTGCCAGCAGTGCCCTAGTGCAGTACTTC.

At least ten counts were recorded for this clonotype. V is TRBV12-3 or TRBV12-4 and J is TRBJ2-1; perhaps D is TRBD1 or TRBD2 (5 bases each). The V and J ends lost 2 bases and 11 bases respectively, with 13 bases between them. The CDR3 consists of 13 residues. CDR3: CASSLLLGTQQFF. The CDR3 region has the DNA TGTGCCAGCAGTTTACTTCTGGGGACCCAGCAGTTCTTC.

The chain uses TRBV15 and TRBJ2-3; TRBD2 aligns across 7 bases. Germline values: CDR1 LNHNV, CDR2 YYDKDF (reference sequence). V lost 5 bases, J lost 1 base, and 6 bases stayed unmatched. The CDR3 extends over 15 amino acids. The CDR3 nucleotides read TGTGCCACCAGCTTTTGGGGGGGGGGCACAGATACGCAGTATTTT. This codes for CATSFWGGGTDTQYF.

As to this clonotype: A much more abundant neighbour one base away suggests this may be a read error. The V call is TRBV6-5, the J call TRBJ2-1; maybe TRBD1 (5 bases). Germline V gene data show CDR1 as MNHEY and CDR2 as SVGAGI. There are 13 residues in the CDR3. CDR3 in DNA: TGTGCCAGCAGGGCAGGGTCGTACAATGAGGAGTTCTTC. Encoded protein: CASRAGSYNEEFF.